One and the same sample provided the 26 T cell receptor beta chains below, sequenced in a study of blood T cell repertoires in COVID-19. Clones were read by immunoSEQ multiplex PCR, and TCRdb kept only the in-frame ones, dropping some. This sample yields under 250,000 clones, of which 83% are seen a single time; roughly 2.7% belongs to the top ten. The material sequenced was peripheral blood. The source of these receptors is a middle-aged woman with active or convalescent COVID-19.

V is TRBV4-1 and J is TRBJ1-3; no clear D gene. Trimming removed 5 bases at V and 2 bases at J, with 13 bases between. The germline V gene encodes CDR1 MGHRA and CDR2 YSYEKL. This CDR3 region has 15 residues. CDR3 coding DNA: TGCGCCAGCAGCTACAACGTCCGGGCTGGAAACACCATATATTTT. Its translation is CASSYNVRAGNTIYF.

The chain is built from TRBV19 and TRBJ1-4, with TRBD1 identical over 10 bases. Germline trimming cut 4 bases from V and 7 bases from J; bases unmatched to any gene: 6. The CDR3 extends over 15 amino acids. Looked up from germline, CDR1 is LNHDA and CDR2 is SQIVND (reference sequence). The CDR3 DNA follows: TGTGCCAGTAGTACCCTGACAGGGGGCGGTGAAAAACTGTTTTTT. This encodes CASSTLTGGGEKLFF.

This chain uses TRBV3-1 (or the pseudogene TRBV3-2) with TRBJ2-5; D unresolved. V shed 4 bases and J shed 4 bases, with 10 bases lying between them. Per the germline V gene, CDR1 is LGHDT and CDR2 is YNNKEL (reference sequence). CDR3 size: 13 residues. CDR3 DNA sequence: TGTGCCAGCAGCCCCCCGGTCCGAGAGACCCAGTACTTC. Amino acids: CASSPPVRETQYF.

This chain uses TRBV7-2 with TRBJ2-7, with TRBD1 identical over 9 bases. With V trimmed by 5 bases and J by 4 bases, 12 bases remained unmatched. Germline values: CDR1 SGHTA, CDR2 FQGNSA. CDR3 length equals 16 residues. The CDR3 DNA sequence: TGTGCCAGCAGCCCACAAAGGACAGGGGCTTTTTACGAGCAGTACTTC. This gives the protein CASSPQRTGAFYEQYF.

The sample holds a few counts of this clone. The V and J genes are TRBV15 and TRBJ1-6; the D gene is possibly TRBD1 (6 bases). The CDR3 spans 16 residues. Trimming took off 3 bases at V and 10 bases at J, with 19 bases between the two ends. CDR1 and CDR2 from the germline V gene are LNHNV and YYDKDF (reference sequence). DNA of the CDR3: TGTGCCACCAGCAGCCCTCTTACAGGGTTAGGATCACCCCTCCACTTT. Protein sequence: CATSSPLTGLGSPLHF. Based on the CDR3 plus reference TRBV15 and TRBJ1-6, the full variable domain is DAMVIQNPRYQVTQFGKPVTLSCSQTLNHNVMYWYQQKSSQAPKLLFHYYDKDFNNEADTPDNFQSRRPNTSFCFLDIRSPGLGDTAMYLCATSSPLTGLGSPLHFGNGTRLTVT.

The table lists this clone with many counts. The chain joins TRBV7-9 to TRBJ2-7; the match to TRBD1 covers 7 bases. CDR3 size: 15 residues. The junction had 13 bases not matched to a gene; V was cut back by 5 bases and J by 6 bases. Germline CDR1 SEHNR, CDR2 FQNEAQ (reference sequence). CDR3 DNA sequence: TGTGCCAGCAGCATTGCAGGGGGTCGAGTCTCCGAGCAGTACTTC. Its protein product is CASSIAGGRVSEQYF.

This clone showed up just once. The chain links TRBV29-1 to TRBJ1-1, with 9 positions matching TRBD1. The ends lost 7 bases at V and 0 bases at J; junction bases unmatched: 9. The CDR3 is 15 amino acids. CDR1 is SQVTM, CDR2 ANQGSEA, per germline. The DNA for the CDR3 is TGCAGCGGGAGAGGGACAGGGAAAATGAACACTGAAGCTTTCTTT. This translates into CSGRGTGKMNTEAFF.

CDR3 nucleotide sequence: TGTGCCACCAAAGCGGGTTCCTCCTACGAGCAGTACTTC. This encodes CATKAGSSYEQYF. The chain uses TRBV15 and TRBJ2-7; D is possibly TRBD2 (6 bases). Trimming took off 7 bases at V and 0 bases at J, with 10 bases between the two ends. CDR1 and CDR2 (germline): LNHNV, YYDKDF (reference sequence). The CDR3 is 13 residues long.

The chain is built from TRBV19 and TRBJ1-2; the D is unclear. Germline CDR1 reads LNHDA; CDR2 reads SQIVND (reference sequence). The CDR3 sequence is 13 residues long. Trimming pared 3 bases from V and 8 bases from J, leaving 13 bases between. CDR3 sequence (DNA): TGTGCCAGTAGTATTGCGGCAGGAGGAGGCTACACCTTC. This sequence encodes CASSIAAGGGYTF.

The CDR3 loop is CATAGSGGAGQPQHF. DNA of the CDR3: TGTGCCACTGCTGGATCAGGGGGCGCGGGGCAGCCCCAGCATTTT. This sequence joins TRBV24-1 and TRBJ1-5, with TRBD1 matching 8 bases. The CDR3 sequence is 15 residues long. V was pared by 10 bases and J by 7 bases, with 14 bases of the junction left unmatched. The germline V gene encodes CDR1 KGHDR and CDR2 SFDVKD.

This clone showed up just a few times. DNA of the CDR3: TGTGCCAGCAGCCCACGGACAGGGAACACTGAAGCTTTCTTT. This translates into CASSPRTGNTEAFF. This chain joins TRBV11-2 and TRBJ1-1, with TRBD1 identical over 7 bases. Germline trimming cut 5 bases from V and 1 base from J; bases unmatched to any gene: 4. Germline assignment: CDR1 SGHAT and CDR2 FQNNGV. CDR3 length equals 14 residues.

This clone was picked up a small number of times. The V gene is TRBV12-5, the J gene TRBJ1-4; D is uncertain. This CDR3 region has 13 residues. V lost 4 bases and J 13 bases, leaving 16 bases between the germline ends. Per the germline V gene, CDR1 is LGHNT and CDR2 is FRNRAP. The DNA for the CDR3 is TGTGCTAGTGGTTCTGACTCCCATAGGCTACTGTTTTTT. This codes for CASGSDSHRLLFF.

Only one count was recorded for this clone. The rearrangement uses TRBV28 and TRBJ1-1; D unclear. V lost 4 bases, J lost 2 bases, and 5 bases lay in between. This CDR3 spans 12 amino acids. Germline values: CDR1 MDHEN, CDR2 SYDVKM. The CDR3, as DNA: TGTGCCAGCAGTTCCCAAAACACTGAAGCTTTCTTT. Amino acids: CASSSQNTEAFF.

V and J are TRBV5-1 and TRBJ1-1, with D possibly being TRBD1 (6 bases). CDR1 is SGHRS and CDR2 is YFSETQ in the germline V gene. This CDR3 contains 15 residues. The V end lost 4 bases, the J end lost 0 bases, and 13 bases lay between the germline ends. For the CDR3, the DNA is TGCGCCAGCAGCCCCCGAGGGGGAATGAACACTGAAGCTTTCTTT. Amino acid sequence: CASSPRGGMNTEAFF.

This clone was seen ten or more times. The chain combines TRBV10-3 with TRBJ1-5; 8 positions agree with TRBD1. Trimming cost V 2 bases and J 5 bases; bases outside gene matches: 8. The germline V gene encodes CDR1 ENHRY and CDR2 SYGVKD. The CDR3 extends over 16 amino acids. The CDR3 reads CAISEGGQGPHQPQHF. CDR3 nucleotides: TGTGCCATCAGTGAGGGTGGACAGGGACCCCATCAGCCCCAGCATTTT.

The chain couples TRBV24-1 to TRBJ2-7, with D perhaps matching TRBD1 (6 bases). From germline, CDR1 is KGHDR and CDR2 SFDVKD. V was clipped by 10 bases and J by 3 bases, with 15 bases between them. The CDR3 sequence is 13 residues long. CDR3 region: CATSRPGVYEQYF. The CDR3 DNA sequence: TGTGCCACTTCCCGCCCAGGGGTCTACGAGCAGTACTTC.

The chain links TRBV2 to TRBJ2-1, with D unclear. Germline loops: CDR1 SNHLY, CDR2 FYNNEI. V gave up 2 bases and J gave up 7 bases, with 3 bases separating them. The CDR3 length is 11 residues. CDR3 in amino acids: CASSERNEQFF. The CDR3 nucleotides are TGTGCCAGCAGTGAACGGAATGAGCAGTTCTTC. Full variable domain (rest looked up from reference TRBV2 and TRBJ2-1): EPEVTQTPSHQVTQMGQEVILRCVPISNHLYFYWYRQILGQKVEFLVSFYNNEISEKSEIFDDQFSVERPDGSNFTLKIRSTKLEDSAMYFCASSERNEQFFGPGTRLTVL.

In DNA, the CDR3 is TGTGCCAGCAGCGCCGGGGAATATGGCTACACCTTC. The encoded protein is CASSAGEYGYTF. V is TRBV6-5 and J is TRBJ1-2; D is unclear. Germline V gene sequence: CDR1 MNHEY, CDR2 SVGAGI. V was trimmed by 6 bases and J by 5 bases, leaving 10 bases between them. The CDR3 spans 12 residues.

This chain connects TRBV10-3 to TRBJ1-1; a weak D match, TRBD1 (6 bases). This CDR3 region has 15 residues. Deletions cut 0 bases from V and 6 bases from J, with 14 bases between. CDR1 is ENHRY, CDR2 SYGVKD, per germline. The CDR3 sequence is CAISESGGSGAEAFF. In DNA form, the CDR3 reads TGTGCCATCAGTGAGTCTGGGGGCAGTGGGGCTGAAGCTTTCTTT.

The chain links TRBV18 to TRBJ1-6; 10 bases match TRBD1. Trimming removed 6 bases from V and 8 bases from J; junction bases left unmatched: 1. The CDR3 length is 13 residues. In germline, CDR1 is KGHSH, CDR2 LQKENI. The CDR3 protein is CASSDRGDSPLHF. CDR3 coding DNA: TGTGCCAGCTCGGACAGGGGGGATTCACCCCTCCACTTT. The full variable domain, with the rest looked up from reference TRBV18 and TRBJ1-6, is NAGVMQNPRHLVRRRGQEARLRCSPMKGHSHVYWYRQLPEEGLKFMVYLQKENIIDESGMPKERFSAEFPKEGPSILRIQQVVRGDSAAYFCASSDRGDSPLHFGNGTRLTVT.

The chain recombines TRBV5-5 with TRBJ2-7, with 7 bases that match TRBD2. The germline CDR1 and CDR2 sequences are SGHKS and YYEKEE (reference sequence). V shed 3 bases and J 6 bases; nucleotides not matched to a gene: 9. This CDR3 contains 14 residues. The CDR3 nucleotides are TGTGCCAGCAGCTGGGGAGGGGAAAGGCTCGAGCAGTACTTC. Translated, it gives CASSWGGERLEQYF. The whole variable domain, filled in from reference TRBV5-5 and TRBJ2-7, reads DAGVTQSPTHLIKTRGQQVTLRCSPISGHKSVSWYQQVLGQGPQFIFQYYEKEERGRGNFPDRFSARQFPNYSSELNVNALLLGDSALYLCASSWGGERLEQYFGPGTRLTVT.

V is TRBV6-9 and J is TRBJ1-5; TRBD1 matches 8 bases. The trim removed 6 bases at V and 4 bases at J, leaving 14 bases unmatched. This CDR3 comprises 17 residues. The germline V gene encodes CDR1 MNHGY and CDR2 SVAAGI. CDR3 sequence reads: CASSQDREKERNQPQHF. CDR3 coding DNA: TGTGCCAGCAGCCAGGACAGGGAAAAGGAGAGGAATCAGCCCCAGCATTTT.

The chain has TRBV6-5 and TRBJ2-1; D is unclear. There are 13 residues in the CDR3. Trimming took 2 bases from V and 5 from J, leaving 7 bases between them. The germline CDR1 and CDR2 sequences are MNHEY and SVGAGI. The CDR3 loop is CASSYSANNEQFF. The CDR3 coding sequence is TGTGCCAGCAGTTACAGCGCAAACAATGAGCAGTTCTTC.

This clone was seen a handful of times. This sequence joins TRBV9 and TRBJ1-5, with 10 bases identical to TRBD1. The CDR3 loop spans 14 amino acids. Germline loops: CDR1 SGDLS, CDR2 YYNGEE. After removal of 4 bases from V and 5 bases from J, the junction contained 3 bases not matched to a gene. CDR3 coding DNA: TGTGCCAGCAGCACCGGGACAGGGGATCAGCCCCAGCATTTT. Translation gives CASSTGTGDQPQHF.

The CDR3 loop reads CASSIEGTGRARFF. CDR3 DNA sequence: TGTGCCAGTAGTATAGAAGGTACGGGCAGGGCGCGGTTCTTC. The chain links TRBV19 to TRBJ2-1; weak D call: TRBD1 (5 bases). Germline V gene lookup returns CDR1 LNHDA and CDR2 SQIVND (reference sequence). This CDR3 comprises 14 residues. The V end was cut by 0 bases, the J end by 15 bases, with 18 bases between.

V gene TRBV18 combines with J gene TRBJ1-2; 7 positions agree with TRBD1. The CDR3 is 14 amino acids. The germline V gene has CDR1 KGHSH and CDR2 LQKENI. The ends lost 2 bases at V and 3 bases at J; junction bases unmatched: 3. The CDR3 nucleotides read TGTGCCAGCTCACCAGGTACAGGGGACTATGGCTACACCTTC. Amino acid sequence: CASSPGTGDYGYTF.